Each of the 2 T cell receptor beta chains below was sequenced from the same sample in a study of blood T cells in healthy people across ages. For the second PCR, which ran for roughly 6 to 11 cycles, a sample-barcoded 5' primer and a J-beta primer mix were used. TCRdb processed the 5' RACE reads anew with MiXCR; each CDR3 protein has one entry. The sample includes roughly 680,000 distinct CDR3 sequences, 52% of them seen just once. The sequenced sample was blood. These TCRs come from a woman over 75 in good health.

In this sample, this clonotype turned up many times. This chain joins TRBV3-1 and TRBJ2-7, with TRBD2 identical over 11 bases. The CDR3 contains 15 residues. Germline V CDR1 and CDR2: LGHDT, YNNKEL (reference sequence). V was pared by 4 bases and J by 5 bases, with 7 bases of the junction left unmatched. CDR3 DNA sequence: TGTGCCAGCAGCCCCGGGACTAGCGGTTTTAACGAGCAGTACTTC. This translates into CASSPGTSGFNEQYF.

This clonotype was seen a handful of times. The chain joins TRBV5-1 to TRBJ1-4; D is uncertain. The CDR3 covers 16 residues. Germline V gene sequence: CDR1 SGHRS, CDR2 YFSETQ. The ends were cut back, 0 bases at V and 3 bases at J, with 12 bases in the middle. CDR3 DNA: TGCGCCAGCAGCTTGGGGCCCCTCGACTCTAATGAAAAACTGTTTTTT. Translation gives CASSLGPLDSNEKLFF.